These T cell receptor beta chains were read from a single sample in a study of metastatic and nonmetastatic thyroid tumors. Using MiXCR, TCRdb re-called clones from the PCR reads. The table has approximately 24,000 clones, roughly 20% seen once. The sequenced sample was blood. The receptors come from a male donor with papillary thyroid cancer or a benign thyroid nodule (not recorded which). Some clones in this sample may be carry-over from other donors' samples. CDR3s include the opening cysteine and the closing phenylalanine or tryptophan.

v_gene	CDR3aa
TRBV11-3	CASIHGDWLNSYDQYF
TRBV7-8	CASSWGGARGVELFF
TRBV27	CASNVLVDNEQFF
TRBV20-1	CSARATVTNQPQHF
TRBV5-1	CASSEWGYEQYF
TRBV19	CASSTPNSIYF
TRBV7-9	CASSLSYMNQPQHF
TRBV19	CASASIAGGYYEQYF
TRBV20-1	CSAFGTQESYEQYF
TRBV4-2	CASSQEQGSVELFF
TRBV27	CASSLTTAQDSPLHF
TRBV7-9	CASSLVAIGNTIYF
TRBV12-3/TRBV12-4	CAITATGNTGEMLF
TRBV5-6	CASSRLDRNTGELFF
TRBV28	CASRRGNRFQETQYF
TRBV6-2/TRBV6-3	CASTDSNQPQHF
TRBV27	CASGGQSYQPHPF
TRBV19	CASSTRLAGAYEQYF
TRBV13	CASSVRSRGSNQPQHF
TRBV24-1	CATSDYSGVSTDTQYF
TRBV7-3	CASSRMLIAGGRGTGELFF
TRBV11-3	CASSLWQGTGANVLTF
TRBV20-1	CSARSSQGTYEQYF
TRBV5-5	CASSTRAGATGELFF
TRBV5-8	CASSLQPYSPLHF
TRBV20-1	CSATQGHVNQPQHF
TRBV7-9	CASSLPGGDAEAFF
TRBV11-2	CASSLDREQFF
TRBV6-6	CASSYHSEAPLHF
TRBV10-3	CAISPLSGSNTGELFF
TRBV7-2	CASSLAGLAATYEQYF
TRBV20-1	CSARGGLASTDTQYF
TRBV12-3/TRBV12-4	CGSSLGDRVANTIHF
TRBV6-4	CASSPDSGGAGINEQFF
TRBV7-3	CASSFGTGTTGNTIYF
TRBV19	CASSIDRITGELFF
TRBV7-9	CASSLGGTRPATIYF
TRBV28	CASSLSVGEGLEQYF
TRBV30	CASDHRDNEQFF
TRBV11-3	CASSLGGSTDTQYF
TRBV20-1	CSATDSILEAFF
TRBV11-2	CASSTRTARYGYTF
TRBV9	CASSGSNVRACNEQFF
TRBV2	CASSEGDTQYF
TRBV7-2	CASSLVADGNTIYF
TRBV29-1	CSASFGDKLFF
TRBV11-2	CASRGQDYEQYF